The T cell receptor beta chain under discussion was sequenced for a study of shared clonotypes between healthy human individuals. The study ran the assay at deep level. The method was immunoSEQ multiplex PCR; TCRdb's version includes in-frame clones alone and lacks a portion of them. Altogether more than 500,000 clones are present, 85% to 95% being singletons, with the ten largest covering around 0.12%. CDR3 length: 14 residues. Germline V gives CDR1 SQVTM, CDR2 ANQGSEA. V was pared by 3 bases and J by 3 bases, with 5 bases of the junction left unmatched. CD8 cells regarded as naive lacked CD45RO, were positively chosen for CCR7, and omitted terminally differentiated effector memory CD45RA+ cells.

V usage is TRBV29-1 and J usage is TRBJ2-1, with 7 bases aligning to TRBD2. Sequencing was performed on naive CD8+ T cells sorted from blood. The receptor's source is a woman in her thirties in good health. The CDR3 reads CSVDLASGYNEQFF. The CDR3 DNA sequence: TGCAGCGTTGATCTTGCTAGCGGCTACAATGAGCAGTTCTTC.